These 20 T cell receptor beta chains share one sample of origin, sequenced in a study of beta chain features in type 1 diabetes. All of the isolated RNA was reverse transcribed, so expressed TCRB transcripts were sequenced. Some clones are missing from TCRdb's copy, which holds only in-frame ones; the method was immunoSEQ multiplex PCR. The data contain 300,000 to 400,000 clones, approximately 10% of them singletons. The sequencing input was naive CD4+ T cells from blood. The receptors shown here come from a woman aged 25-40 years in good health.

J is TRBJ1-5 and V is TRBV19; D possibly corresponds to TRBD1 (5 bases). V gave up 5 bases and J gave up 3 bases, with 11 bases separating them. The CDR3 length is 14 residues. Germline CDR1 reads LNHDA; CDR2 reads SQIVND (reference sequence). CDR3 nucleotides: TGTGCCAGTAGTTATGACAGTTACAATCAGCCCCAGCATTTT. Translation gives CASSYDSYNQPQHF.

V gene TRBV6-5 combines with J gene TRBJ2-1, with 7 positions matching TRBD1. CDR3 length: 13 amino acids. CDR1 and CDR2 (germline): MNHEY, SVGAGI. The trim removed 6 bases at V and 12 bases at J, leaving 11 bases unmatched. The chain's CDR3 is CASSYGQARGQFF. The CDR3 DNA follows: TGTGCCAGCAGCTACGGACAGGCCCGGGGGCAGTTCTTC.

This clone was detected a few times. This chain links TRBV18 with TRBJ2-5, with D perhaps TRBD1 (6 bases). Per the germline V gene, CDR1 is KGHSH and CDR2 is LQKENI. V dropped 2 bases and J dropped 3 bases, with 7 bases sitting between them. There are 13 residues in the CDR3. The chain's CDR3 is CASSPWTEETQYF. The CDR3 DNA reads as TGTGCCAGCTCACCATGGACAGAAGAGACCCAGTACTTC.

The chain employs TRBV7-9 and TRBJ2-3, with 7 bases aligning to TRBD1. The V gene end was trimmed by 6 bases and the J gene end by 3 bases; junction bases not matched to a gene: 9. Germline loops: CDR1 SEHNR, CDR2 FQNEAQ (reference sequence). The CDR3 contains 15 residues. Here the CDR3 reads CASRTGTDFTDTQYF. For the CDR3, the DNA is TGTGCCAGCAGAACCGGGACAGACTTTACAGATACGCAGTATTTT.

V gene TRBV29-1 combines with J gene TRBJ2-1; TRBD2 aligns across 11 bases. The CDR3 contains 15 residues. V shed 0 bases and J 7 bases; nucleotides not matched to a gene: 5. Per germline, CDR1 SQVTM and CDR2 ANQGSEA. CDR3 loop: CSVEDRPSGRNEQFF. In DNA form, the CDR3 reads TGCAGCGTTGAAGACCGCCCTAGCGGGAGGAATGAGCAGTTCTTC.

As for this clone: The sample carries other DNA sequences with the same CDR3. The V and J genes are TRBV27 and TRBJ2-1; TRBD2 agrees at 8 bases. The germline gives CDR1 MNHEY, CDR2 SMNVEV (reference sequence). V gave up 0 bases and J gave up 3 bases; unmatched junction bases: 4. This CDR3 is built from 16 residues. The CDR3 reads CASSLSGGRLYNEQFF. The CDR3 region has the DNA TGTGCCAGCAGTTTATCTGGCGGGAGGCTCTACAATGAGCAGTTCTTC.

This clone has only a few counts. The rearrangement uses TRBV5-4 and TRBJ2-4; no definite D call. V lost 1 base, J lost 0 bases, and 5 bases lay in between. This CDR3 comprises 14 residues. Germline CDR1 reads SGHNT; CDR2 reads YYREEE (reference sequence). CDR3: CASSLPGAKNIQYF. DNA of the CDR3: TGTGCCAGCAGCTTGCCGGGAGCCAAAAACATTCAGTACTTC.

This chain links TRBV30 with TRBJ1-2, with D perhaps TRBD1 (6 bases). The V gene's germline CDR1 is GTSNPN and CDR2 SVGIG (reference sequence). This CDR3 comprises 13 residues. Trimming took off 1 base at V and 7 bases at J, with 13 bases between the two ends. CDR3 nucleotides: TGTGCCTGGAGTGCTGCCAGGGGCACTGGCTACACCTTC. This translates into CAWSAARGTGYTF.

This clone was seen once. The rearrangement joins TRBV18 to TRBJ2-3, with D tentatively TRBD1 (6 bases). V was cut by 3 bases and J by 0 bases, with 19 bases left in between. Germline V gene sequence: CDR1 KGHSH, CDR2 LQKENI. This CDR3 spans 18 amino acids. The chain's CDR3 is CASSPKGTRTESTDTQYF. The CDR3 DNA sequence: TGTGCCAGCTCACCGAAAGGGACCCGGACAGAGAGCACAGATACGCAGTATTTT.

CDR3 loop: CASSALSGGTGELFF. CDR3 bases: TGTGCCAGCAGCGCGCTGTCGGGTGGGACCGGGGAGCTGTTTTTT. The J gene is TRBJ2-2, the V gene TRBV11-2; no definite D call. The germline V gene has CDR1 SGHAT and CDR2 FQNNGV. V gave up 5 bases and J gave up 5 bases, with 15 bases separating them. The length of the CDR3 is 15 residues.

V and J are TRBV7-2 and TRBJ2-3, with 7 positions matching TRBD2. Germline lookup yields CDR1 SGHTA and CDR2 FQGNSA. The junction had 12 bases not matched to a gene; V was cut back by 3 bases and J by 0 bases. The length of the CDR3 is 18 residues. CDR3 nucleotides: TGTGCCAGCAGCTTGAATTTACTAGCGCGTACTAGCACAGATACGCAGTATTTT. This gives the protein CASSLNLLARTSTDTQYF.

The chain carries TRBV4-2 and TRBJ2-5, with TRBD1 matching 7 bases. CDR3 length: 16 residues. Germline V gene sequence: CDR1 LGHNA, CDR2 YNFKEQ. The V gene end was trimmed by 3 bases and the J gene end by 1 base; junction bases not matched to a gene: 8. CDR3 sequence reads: CASSQGNYRGQETQYF. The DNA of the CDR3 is TGTGCCAGCAGCCAGGGAAACTACAGGGGCCAAGAGACCCAGTACTTC.

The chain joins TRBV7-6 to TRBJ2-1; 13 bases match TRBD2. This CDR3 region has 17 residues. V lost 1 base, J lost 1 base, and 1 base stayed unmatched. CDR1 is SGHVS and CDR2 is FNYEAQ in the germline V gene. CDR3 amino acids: CASSLGLAGGSYNEQFF. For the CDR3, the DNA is TGTGCCAGCAGCTTAGGACTAGCGGGAGGATCCTACAATGAGCAGTTCTTC.

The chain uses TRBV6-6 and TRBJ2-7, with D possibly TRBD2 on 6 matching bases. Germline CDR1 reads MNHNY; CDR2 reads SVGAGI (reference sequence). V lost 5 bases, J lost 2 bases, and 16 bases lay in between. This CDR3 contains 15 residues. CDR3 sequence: CASSDGRGVAYEQYF. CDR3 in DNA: TGTGCCAGCAGTGATGGACGCGGGGTGGCCTACGAGCAGTACTTC.

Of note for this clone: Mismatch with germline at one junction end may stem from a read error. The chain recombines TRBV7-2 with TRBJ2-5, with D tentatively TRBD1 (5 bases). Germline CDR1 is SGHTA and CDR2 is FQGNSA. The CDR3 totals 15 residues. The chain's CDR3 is CASSQAQDQQETQYF. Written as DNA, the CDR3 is TGCGCCAGCAGCCAAGCACAGGACCAACAAGAGACCCAGTACTTC.

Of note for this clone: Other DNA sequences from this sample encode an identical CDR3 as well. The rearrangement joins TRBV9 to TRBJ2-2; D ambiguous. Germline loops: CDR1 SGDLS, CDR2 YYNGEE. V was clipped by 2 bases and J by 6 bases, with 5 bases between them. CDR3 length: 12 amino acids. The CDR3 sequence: CASSVFSGELFF. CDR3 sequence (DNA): TGTGCCAGCAGCGTTTTCTCCGGGGAGCTGTTTTTT.

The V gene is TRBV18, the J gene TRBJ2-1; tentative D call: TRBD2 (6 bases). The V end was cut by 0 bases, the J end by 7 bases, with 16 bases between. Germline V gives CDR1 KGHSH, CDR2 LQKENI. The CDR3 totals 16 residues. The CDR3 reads CASSPPGVRDRNEQFF. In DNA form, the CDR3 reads TGTGCCAGCTCACCACCGGGGGTGCGGGATCGGAATGAGCAGTTCTTC.

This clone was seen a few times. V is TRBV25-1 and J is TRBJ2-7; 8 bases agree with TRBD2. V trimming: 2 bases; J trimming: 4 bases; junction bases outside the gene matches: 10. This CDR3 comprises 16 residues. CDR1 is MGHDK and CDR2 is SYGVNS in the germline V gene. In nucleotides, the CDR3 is TGTGCCAGCAGTGAAGGCTTTAGCGGGAATCTATACGAGCAGTACTTC. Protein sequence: CASSEGFSGNLYEQYF.

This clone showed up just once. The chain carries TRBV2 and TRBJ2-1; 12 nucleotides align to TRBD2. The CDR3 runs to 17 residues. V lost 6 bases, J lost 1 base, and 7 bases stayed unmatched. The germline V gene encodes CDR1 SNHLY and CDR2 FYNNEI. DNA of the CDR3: TGTGCCAGCAGCCTCCCTAGCGGGAGGGCTTCCTACAATGAGCAGTTCTTC. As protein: CASSLPSGRASYNEQFF.

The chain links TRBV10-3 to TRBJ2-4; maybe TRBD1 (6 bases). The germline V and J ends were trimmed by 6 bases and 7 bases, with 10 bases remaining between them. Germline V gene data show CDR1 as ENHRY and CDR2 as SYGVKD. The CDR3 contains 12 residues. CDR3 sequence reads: CAIRETGNIQYF. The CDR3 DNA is TGTGCCATCAGGGAAACAGGGAACATTCAGTACTTC.